This T cell receptor beta chain appears in the sequencing data of a study of early T cells in non-severe SARS-CoV-2 infection. Molecules of cDNA were individually given unique molecular identifiers that were attached to them. TCRdb re-called the 5' RACE reads with MiXCR, one entry per CDR3 protein. This table holds 20,000 to 25,000 distinct CDR3 sequences, more than 3.5% found once. General study points: Matching results from VDJdb favored anti-spike CD8 responses, leaving private and CD4 specificities undetected.

By share, this clonotype ranks as medium-sized (0.01 to 0.1%). Its specificity is not known. Germline assignment: CDR1 LGHDT and CDR2 YNNKEL (reference sequence). This CDR3 is built from 14 residues. Trimming cost V 1 base and J 0 bases, with 4 bases left between them. The genes are TRBV3-1 and TRBJ1-5, with D unresolved. The material sequenced was whole blood. This receptor was obtained from an adult who was a healthcare worker with PCR-confirmed SARS-CoV-2 infection or an uninfected control (not recorded which). CDR3: CASSQGSSNQPQHF. The CDR3, as DNA: TGTGCCAGCAGCCAAGGAAGTAGCAATCAGCCCCAGCATTTT. The variable domain in full, with the rest retrieved from reference TRBV3-1 and TRBJ1-5, is DTAVSQTPKYLVTQMGNDKSIKCEQNLGHDTMYWYKQDSKKFLKIMFSYNNKELIINETVPNRFSPKSPDKAHLNLHINSLELGDSAVYFCASSQGSSNQPQHFGDGTRLSIL.